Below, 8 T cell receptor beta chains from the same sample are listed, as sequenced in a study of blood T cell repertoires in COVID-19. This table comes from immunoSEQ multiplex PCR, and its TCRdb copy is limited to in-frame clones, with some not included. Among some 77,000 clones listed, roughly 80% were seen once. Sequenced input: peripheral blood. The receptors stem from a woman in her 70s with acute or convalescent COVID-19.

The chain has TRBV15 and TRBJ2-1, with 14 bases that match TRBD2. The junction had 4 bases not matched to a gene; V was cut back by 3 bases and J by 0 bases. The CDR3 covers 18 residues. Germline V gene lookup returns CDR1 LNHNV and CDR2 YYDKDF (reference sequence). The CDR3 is CATSSPGTSGSSYNEQFF. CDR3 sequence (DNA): TGTGCCACCAGCAGTCCCGGGACTAGCGGGAGCTCCTACAATGAGCAGTTCTTC.

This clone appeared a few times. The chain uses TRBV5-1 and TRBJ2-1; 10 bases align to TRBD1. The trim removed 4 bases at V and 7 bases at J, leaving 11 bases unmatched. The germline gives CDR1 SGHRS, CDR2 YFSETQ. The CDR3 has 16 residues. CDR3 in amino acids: CASSPPTGGAWNEQFF. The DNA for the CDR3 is TGCGCCAGCAGCCCTCCGACAGGGGGCGCGTGGAATGAGCAGTTCTTC.

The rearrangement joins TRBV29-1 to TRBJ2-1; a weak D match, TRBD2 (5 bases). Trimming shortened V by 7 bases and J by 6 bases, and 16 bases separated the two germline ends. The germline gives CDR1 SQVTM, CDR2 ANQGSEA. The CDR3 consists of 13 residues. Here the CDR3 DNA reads TGCAGCGCTGTGGGTAGTAGCGTCAATGAGCAGTTCTTC. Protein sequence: CSAVGSSVNEQFF.

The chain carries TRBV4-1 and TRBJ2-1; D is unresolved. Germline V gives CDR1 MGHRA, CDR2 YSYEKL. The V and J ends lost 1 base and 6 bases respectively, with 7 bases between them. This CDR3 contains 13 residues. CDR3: CASSQATSNEQFF. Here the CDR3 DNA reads TGCGCCAGCAGCCAAGCAACGAGCAATGAGCAGTTCTTC.

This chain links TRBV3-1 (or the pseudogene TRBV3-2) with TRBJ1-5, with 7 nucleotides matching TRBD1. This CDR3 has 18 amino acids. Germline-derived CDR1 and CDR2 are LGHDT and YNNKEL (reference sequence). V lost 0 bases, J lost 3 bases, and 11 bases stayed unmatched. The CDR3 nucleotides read TGTGCCAGCAGCCAAGATCCCCCCGACAGGGTCGTCAATCAGCCCCAGCATTTT. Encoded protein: CASSQDPPDRVVNQPQHF.

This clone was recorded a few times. CDR3 nucleotide sequence: TGTGCCAGCAGCTTAAGGGACAGGGGGCCTCTCACTGAAGCTTTCTTT. This encodes CASSLRDRGPLTEAFF. The J gene is TRBJ1-1, the V gene TRBV7-3, with TRBD1 matching over 12 bases. CDR1 and CDR2 (germline): SGHTA, FQGTGA. Germline trimming cut 1 base from V and 4 bases from J; bases unmatched to any gene: 4. The CDR3 length is 16 residues.

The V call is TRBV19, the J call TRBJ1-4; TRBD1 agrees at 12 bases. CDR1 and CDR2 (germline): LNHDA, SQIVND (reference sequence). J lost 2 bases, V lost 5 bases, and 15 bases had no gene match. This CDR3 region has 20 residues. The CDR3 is CASSPSGGQGAFLTNEKLFF. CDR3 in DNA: TGTGCCAGTAGTCCATCGGGGGGACAGGGGGCCTTTTTGACTAATGAAAAACTGTTTTTT.

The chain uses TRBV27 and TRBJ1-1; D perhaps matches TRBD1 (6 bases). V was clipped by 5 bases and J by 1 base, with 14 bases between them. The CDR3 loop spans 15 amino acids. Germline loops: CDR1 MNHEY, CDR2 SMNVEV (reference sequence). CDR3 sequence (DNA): TGTGCCAGCAGTCCGCTAGGACAGACGAACACTGAAGCTTTCTTT. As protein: CASSPLGQTNTEAFF.